Below, 29 T cell receptor beta chains from the same sample are listed, as sequenced in a study of blood T cells in healthy people across ages. With a J-beta primer mix and a sample-barcoded 5' primer, a second PCR ran about 7 to 12 cycles. TCRdb passed the 5' RACE reads through MiXCR, listing each CDR3 protein once. The sample consists of some 800,000 distinct CDR3 sequences, roughly 44% of them appearing once. Input material: blood. These receptors all come from a man between 60 and 75 years old in good health.

The genes are TRBV4-3 and TRBJ2-1; D is ambiguous. This CDR3 has 12 residues. Per germline, CDR1 LGHNA and CDR2 YSLEER. The V and J ends lost 0 bases and 15 bases respectively, with 12 bases between them. CDR3 sequence (DNA): TGCGCCAGCAGCCAAGAGGGGATTCATCCGTTCTTC. Amino acids: CASSQEGIHPFF.

The CDR3 loop reads CSASRGYTDTQYF. CDR3 sequence (DNA): TGCAGTGCTAGTCGGGGGTACACAGATACGCAGTATTTT. V and J are TRBV20-1 and TRBJ2-3, with D possibly being TRBD2 (6 bases). CDR1 is DFQATT and CDR2 is SNEGSKA in the germline V gene (reference sequence). V was shortened by 3 bases and J by 2 bases, with 9 bases between the two germline ends. The CDR3 consists of 13 residues.

The sample holds a few counts of this clonotype. This chain joins TRBV18 and TRBJ2-7; D gene unclear. Germline assignment: CDR1 KGHSH and CDR2 LQKENI. V lost 3 bases and J 5 bases, leaving 8 bases between the germline ends. The CDR3 spans 12 residues. The CDR3 is CASSPYGDEQYF. The CDR3 region has the DNA TGTGCCAGCTCACCCTATGGCGACGAGCAGTACTTC.

The chain is built from TRBV14 and TRBJ1-2; 7 bases agree with TRBD1. The CDR3 has 15 amino acids. Trimming at V came to 2 bases and at J to 2 bases, leaving 5 bases not matched to a gene. Germline assignment: CDR1 SGHDN and CDR2 FVKESK. The CDR3 sequence is CASSQLAGGNYGYTF. The CDR3 bases are TGTGCCAGCAGCCAACTCGCAGGGGGGAACTATGGCTACACCTTC.

In this sample, this clonotype turned up a few times. This rearrangement joins TRBV5-1 to TRBJ2-5; a weak D match, TRBD1 (5 bases). The J call is in doubt because the DNA end fits TRBJ2-7 better. The germline CDR1 and CDR2 sequences are SGHRS and YFSETQ. This CDR3 is 13 amino acids long. The CDR3 loop reads CASSFIDSYEQYF. Here the CDR3 DNA reads TGCGCCAGCAGCTTTATAGACAGCTACGAGCAGTACTTC.

The V gene is TRBV20-1, the J gene TRBJ2-1; TRBD2 aligns across 8 bases. The trim removed 1 base at V and 4 bases at J, leaving 6 bases unmatched. Germline V gene sequence: CDR1 DFQATT, CDR2 SNEGSKA (reference sequence). The CDR3 totals 15 residues. For the CDR3, the DNA is TGCAGTGCTAGAGGACTAACGGGGGGGTACAATGAGCAGTTCTTC. It yields the protein CSARGLTGGYNEQFF.

The chain has TRBV5-1 and TRBJ2-7; unclear D gene. Germline V gives CDR1 SGHRS, CDR2 YFSETQ. Trimming left V 2 bases short and J 5 bases short, with 14 bases between. This CDR3 spans 14 amino acids. DNA for the CDR3: TGCGCCAGCAGCTTAAGTAGGGAATATAACGAGCAGTACTTC. It is translated as CASSLSREYNEQYF.

This sequence joins TRBV6-5 and TRBJ2-1, with TRBD2 matching 7 bases. CDR3 size: 14 residues. Germline trimming cut 6 bases from V and 1 base from J; bases unmatched to any gene: 3. Germline CDR1 is MNHEY and CDR2 is SVGAGI. CDR3 in DNA: TGTGCCAGCAGAAACGGGGGGTCCTACAATGAGCAGTTCTTC. Translation gives CASRNGGSYNEQFF.

The V gene is TRBV20-1, the J gene TRBJ1-1, with D possibly TRBD1 on 6 matching bases. CDR1 and CDR2 from the germline V gene are DFQATT and SNEGSKA (reference sequence). With 6 bases removed from V and 4 bases from J, the gap between germline ends came to 21 bases. The CDR3 covers 15 residues. The CDR3 sequence is CSARPHRGGGTEAFF. CDR3 DNA: TGCAGTGCCCGGCCTCATAGGGGAGGGGGCACTGAAGCTTTCTTT.

The chain recombines TRBV7-8 with TRBJ2-6, with D unclear. Per the germline V gene, CDR1 is SGHVS and CDR2 is FQNEAQ. The CDR3 covers 15 residues. V lost 3 bases, J lost 4 bases, and 10 bases lay in between. CDR3 bases: TGTGCCAGCAGCTTTAAGAGATCAGGGGCCAACGTCCTGACTTTC. Translating gives CASSFKRSGANVLTF.

The rearrangement links TRBV28 to TRBJ2-1, with a tentative D call TRBD2 (7 bases). Deletions cut 5 bases from V and 7 bases from J, with 18 bases between. Germline CDR1 MDHEN, CDR2 SYDVKM. There are 15 residues in the CDR3. In DNA form, the CDR3 reads TGTGCCAGCAGTCATGGGGGGGCAGCCAGGAATGAGCAGTTCTTC. Its translation is CASSHGGAARNEQFF.

The chain couples TRBV7-9 to TRBJ1-4; D is unresolved. The CDR3 is 14 amino acids. The ends were cut back, 5 bases at V and 5 bases at J, with 12 bases in the middle. Germline V gene sequence: CDR1 SEHNR, CDR2 FQNEAQ (reference sequence). Here the CDR3 DNA reads TGTGCCAGCAGCAGTACCCAAGGGAATGAAAAACTGTTTTTT. As protein: CASSSTQGNEKLFF.

This chain links TRBV9 with TRBJ2-5; D tentatively reads TRBD1 or TRBD2 (6 bases each). Germline-derived CDR1 and CDR2 are SGDLS and YYNGEE. The CDR3 totals 14 residues. Trimming shortened V by 3 bases and J by 5 bases, and 14 bases separated the two germline ends. CDR3 in amino acids: CASSATGAWETQYF. For the CDR3, the DNA is TGTGCCAGCAGCGCTACGGGGGCCTGGGAGACCCAGTACTTC.

V is TRBV15 and J is TRBJ2-4; D possibly matches TRBD1 or TRBD2 (5 bases each). V was cut by 0 bases and J by 7 bases, with 10 bases left in between. This CDR3 is built from 14 residues. Looked up from germline, CDR1 is LNHNV and CDR2 is YYDKDF (reference sequence). CDR3 in DNA: TGTGCCACCAGCAGAGATGGGGGTGCGAACATTCAGTACTTC. Protein product: CATSRDGGANIQYF. Looking up the rest from reference TRBV15 and TRBJ2-4 gives the full variable domain: DAMVIQNPRYQVTQFGKPVTLSCSQTLNHNVMYWYQQKSSQAPKLLFHYYDKDFNNEADTPDNFQSRRPNTSFCFLDIRSPGLGDTAMYLCATSRDGGANIQYFGAGTRLSVL.

The chain is built from TRBV30 and TRBJ2-7; D is possibly TRBD2 (5 bases). CDR1 and CDR2 (germline): GTSNPN, SVGIG (reference sequence). The CDR3 runs 14 residues. Trimming stripped 0 bases from V and 5 bases from J, with 14 bases between. The CDR3 nucleotides are TGTGCCTGGAGTGTATTTGACCCGGAGGACGAGCAGTACTTC. Amino acids: CAWSVFDPEDEQYF.

This clonotype was seen a handful of times. The V gene is TRBV19, the J gene TRBJ2-6, with 9 positions matching TRBD1. The CDR3 length is 16 residues. The junction had 7 bases not matched to a gene; V was cut back by 6 bases and J by 4 bases. Germline V CDR1 and CDR2: LNHDA, SQIVND (reference sequence). In DNA form, the CDR3 reads TGTGCCAGTAGCCAACAGGGGGCCACCGGGGCCAACGTCCTGACTTTC. Amino acids: CASSQQGATGANVLTF.

This clonotype was recorded many times. This chain uses TRBV7-9 with TRBJ2-3; a weak D match, TRBD1 (6 bases). The V gene's germline CDR1 is SEHNR and CDR2 FQNEAQ (reference sequence). With 1 base removed from V and 0 bases from J, the gap between germline ends came to 8 bases. The CDR3 is 15 residues long. In nucleotides, the CDR3 is TGTGCCAGCAGCTTAGAGGGGACAAGCACAGATACGCAGTATTTT. It is translated as CASSLEGTSTDTQYF.

The sample holds a few counts of this clonotype. V is TRBV7-2 and J is TRBJ2-7; unclear D gene. The CDR3 runs to 13 residues. Deletions cut 5 bases from V and 6 bases from J, with 14 bases between. The germline gives CDR1 SGHTA, CDR2 FQGNSA. CDR3 in DNA: TGTGCCAGCAGCGGTAAAGGGTCACGCGAGCAGTACTTC. The encoded protein is CASSGKGSREQYF. Full variable domain (missing parts from reference TRBV7-2 and TRBJ2-7): GAGVSQSPSNKVTEKGKDVELRCDPISGHTALYWYRQSLGQGLEFLIYFQGNSAPDKSGLPSDRFSAERTGGSVSTLTIQRTQQEDSAVYLCASSGKGSREQYFGPGTRLTVT.

In this sample, this clonotype turned up a few times. This chain links TRBV27 with TRBJ1-1, with a weak D call TRBD1 (6 bases). The CDR3 is 15 residues long. From germline, CDR1 is MNHEY and CDR2 SMNVEV (reference sequence). With 5 bases removed from V and 5 bases from J, the gap between germline ends came to 18 bases. CDR3 sequence: CASSRRDTRATEAFF. The CDR3, as DNA: TGTGCCAGCAGTCGTCGGGACACTCGCGCGACTGAAGCTTTCTTT.

This clonotype occurred many times. J is TRBJ1-1 and V is TRBV12-3 or TRBV12-4; D is unresolved. The CDR3 totals 14 residues. Trimming stripped 5 bases from V and 1 base from J, with 11 bases between. CDR3 sequence: CASSRESGNTEAFF. DNA for the CDR3: TGTGCCAGCAGTAGGGAATCCGGGAACACTGAAGCTTTCTTT.

The chain recombines TRBV20-1 with TRBJ2-4, with 9 bases lining up with TRBD1. The DNA end is more similar to TRBJ2-7, so the J call may be wrong. This CDR3 contains 16 residues. Germline values: CDR1 DFQATT, CDR2 SNEGSKA (reference sequence). The CDR3 coding sequence is TGCAGTGCTAGACCCAGGACAGGGGTGGGCTCCTACGAGCAGTACTTC. Its protein product is CSARPRTGVGSYEQYF.

The chain joins TRBV13 to TRBJ2-7, with TRBD2 identical over 9 bases. The trim removed 4 bases at V and 3 bases at J, leaving 10 bases unmatched. The CDR3 has 16 amino acids. Germline V gives CDR1 PRHDT, CDR2 FYEKMQ (reference sequence). The CDR3, as DNA: TGTGCCAGCAGCTCTCGGGGGGGTAGCGGGGGCTACGAGCAGTACTTC. Translating it yields CASSSRGGSGGYEQYF.

The chain has TRBV20-1 and TRBJ2-1; possibly TRBD1 or TRBD2 for D (6 bases each). This CDR3 has 12 amino acids. Trimming removed 5 bases from V and 6 bases from J, with 11 bases in between. Germline V gene sequence: CDR1 DFQATT, CDR2 SNEGSKA (reference sequence). The CDR3 DNA reads TGCAGTGCTTATGAGGGGGGCAATGAGCAGTTCTTC. Its protein is CSAYEGGNEQFF.

The chain joins TRBV4-3 to TRBJ1-2, with D possibly TRBD1 on 6 matching bases. The CDR3 loop spans 16 amino acids. Trimming took 3 bases from V and 4 from J, leaving 18 bases between them. From germline, CDR1 is LGHNA and CDR2 YSLEER. This CDR3 is CASSQGGANGRYGYTF. CDR3 nucleotides: TGCGCCAGCAGCCAGGGGGGGGCCAACGGGCGCTATGGCTACACCTTC.

V and J are TRBV9 and TRBJ2-5, with TRBD1 matching over 7 bases. V was clipped by 2 bases and J by 5 bases; unmatched bases: 6. This CDR3 has 14 amino acids. The germline gives CDR1 SGDLS, CDR2 YYNGEE. CDR3 sequence (DNA): TGTGCCAGCAGCGTGACAGGGTTAGAGGAGACCCAGTACTTC. Amino acid sequence: CASSVTGLEETQYF.

This chain connects TRBV6-2 or TRBV6-3 to TRBJ2-7, with 9 bases matching TRBD1. Per germline, CDR1 MNHEY and CDR2 SVGEGT. Trimming cost V 5 bases and J 4 bases; bases outside gene matches: 9. There are 15 residues in the CDR3. The DNA of the CDR3 is TGTGCCAGCAGTCAGCCGGGACAGGGTGGTTACGAGCAGTACTTC. This encodes CASSQPGQGGYEQYF.

The chain uses TRBV4-1 and TRBJ2-7; possibly TRBD1 for D (5 bases). The germline V gene has CDR1 MGHRA and CDR2 YSYEKL. The V end lost 2 bases, the J end lost 1 base, and 12 bases lay between the germline ends. This CDR3 is built from 15 residues. CDR3 in amino acids: CASSQRQGESYEQYF. The DNA of the CDR3 is TGCGCCAGCAGCCAAAGACAAGGGGAATCCTACGAGCAGTACTTC.

This sequence joins TRBV11-2 and TRBJ2-7; 9 positions agree with TRBD1. Trimming at V came to 3 bases and at J to 5 bases, leaving 5 bases not matched to a gene. Germline loops: CDR1 SGHAT, CDR2 FQNNGV. CDR3 length: 14 amino acids. The CDR3 spells CASSLGQGCDEQYF. The CDR3 DNA reads as TGTGCCAGCAGCTTGGGACAGGGCTGCGACGAGCAGTACTTC.

The CDR3 sequence: CSAGQQGLPEAFF. DNA for the CDR3: TGCAGTGCTGGACAACAGGGATTGCCTGAAGCTTTCTTT. The genes are TRBV20-1 and TRBJ1-1; D perhaps matches TRBD1 (6 bases). Germline V gives CDR1 DFQATT, CDR2 SNEGSKA (reference sequence). The V end was cut by 5 bases, the J end by 6 bases, with 16 bases between. The CDR3 covers 13 residues.